A single sample gave rise to the 27 T cell receptor beta chains below, sequenced in a study of regulatory T cells in long-lasting Graves disease. CDR3 regions were amplified by Arm-PCR using iRepertoire HTBI primers to build TCR beta libraries. MiXCR was run by TCRdb on the multiplex PCR reads, yielding one entry per CDR3 protein. The sample records about 450,000 distinct CDR3 sequences, 23% being singletons. Time point meaning: persistent/refractory GD, antithyroid drugs over 5 years with positive TRAb. With RNA extracted from PBMCs as input, the TCR library was made. Sequencing used peripheral blood mononuclear cells (PBMCs), obtained when the disease was refractory, from a patient treated with antithyroid drugs. Source of these receptors: a female donor with Graves disease.

This clonotype was detected a few times. The rearrangement uses TRBV20-1 and TRBJ2-3; TRBD2 matches 10 bases. The CDR3 covers 14 residues. The V segment lost 3 bases and the J segment 5 bases; nucleotides outside the gene matches: 5. Germline values: CDR1 DFQATT, CDR2 SNEGSKA (reference sequence). CDR3 nucleotide sequence: TGCAGTGCTAGTCCTAGCGGGAGCGGAGATACGCAGTATTTT. Translated, it gives CSASPSGSGDTQYF.

This clonotype was counted only a few times. The genes are TRBV4-3 and TRBJ1-5, with 7 bases that match TRBD1. The trim removed 3 bases at V and 1 base at J, leaving 0 bases unmatched. The germline CDR1 and CDR2 sequences are LGHNA and YSLEER. The CDR3 is made up of 14 amino acids. In DNA, the CDR3 is TGCGCCAGCAGCCAGGGACAGAGCAATCAGCCCCAGCATTTT. Translating it yields CASSQGQSNQPQHF.

In its sample, this clonotype was seen a few times. The chain employs TRBV7-2 and TRBJ2-5; the match to TRBD1 covers 9 bases. CDR1 is SGHTA and CDR2 is FQGNSA in the germline V gene. The CDR3 has 16 residues. The V gene end was trimmed by 4 bases and the J gene end by 4 bases; junction bases not matched to a gene: 10. CDR3 in DNA: TGTGCCAGCAGCTCCTCCGGGACAGGGCAACGAGAGACCCAGTACTTC. It specifies CASSSSGTGQRETQYF.

The chain couples TRBV28 to TRBJ1-2; 7 bases match TRBD1. The CDR3 has 18 residues. V was pared by 6 bases and J by 6 bases, with 22 bases of the junction left unmatched. Germline lookup yields CDR1 MDHEN and CDR2 SYDVKM. The CDR3 region has the DNA TGTGCCAGCAGCTCCCCCCTGGGCGCCAGGGGGAGTGGGAATGGCTACACCTTC. Residues: CASSSPLGARGSGNGYTF.

This clonotype was counted ten times or more. The chain is built from TRBV11-2 and TRBJ1-5, with TRBD1 matching over 8 bases. The CDR3 consists of 15 residues. The V and J ends lost 0 bases and 7 bases, in that order; junction bases with no gene match: 5. Germline V gene data show CDR1 as SGHAT and CDR2 as FQNNGV. The CDR3 is CASSLDRQGRQPQHF. DNA of the CDR3: TGTGCCAGCAGCTTAGACCGACAGGGGAGGCAGCCCCAGCATTTT.

This clonotype has a single count. The chain links TRBV19 to TRBJ2-7, with D possibly matching TRBD1 (5 bases). Trimming pared 4 bases from V and 3 bases from J, leaving 13 bases between. This CDR3 is built from 14 residues. CDR1 is LNHDA, CDR2 SQIVND, per germline (reference sequence). The DNA for the CDR3 is TGTGCCAGTAGTAGCAGGACAATAGACTACGAGCAGTACTTC. Residues: CASSSRTIDYEQYF. The whole variable domain, filled in from reference TRBV19 and TRBJ2-7, reads DGGITQSPKYLFRKEGQNVTLSCEQNLNHDAMYWYRQDPGQGLRLIYYSQIVNDFQKGDIAEGYSVSREKKESFPLTVTSAQKNPTAFYLCASSSRTIDYEQYFGPGTRLTVT.

The sample holds many counts of this clonotype. The chain employs TRBV20-1 and TRBJ1-6; 7 bases agree with TRBD1. The CDR3 runs 16 residues. V lost 6 bases, J lost 2 bases, and 10 bases stayed unmatched. Per germline, CDR1 DFQATT and CDR2 SNEGSKA (reference sequence). The CDR3 DNA reads TGCAGTGCAAAACGACAGGGAGGAACCTATAATTCACCCCTCCACTTT. This translates into CSAKRQGGTYNSPLHF.

V is TRBV20-1 and J is TRBJ2-7, with D possibly being TRBD1 or TRBD2 (5 bases each). V was cut by 2 bases and J by 8 bases, with 25 bases left in between. The CDR3 is 16 residues long. Looked up from germline, CDR1 is DFQATT and CDR2 is SNEGSKA (reference sequence). CDR3 loop: CSARLGGGGTSSKQYF. The CDR3 DNA sequence: TGCAGTGCTAGATTAGGAGGTGGGGGAACCAGTTCGAAGCAGTACTTC.

As concerns this clonotype: This could be a read error, since a much larger clone is one nucleotide away. The V gene is TRBV12-3 or TRBV12-4, the J gene TRBJ2-7, with 8 bases aligning to TRBD2. This CDR3 spans 14 amino acids. V trimming: 4 bases; J trimming: 3 bases; junction bases outside the gene matches: 5. CDR3 sequence reads: CASSSSLAGYEQYF. DNA of the CDR3: TGTGCCAGCAGTTCGTCCCTAGCGGGCTACGAGCAGTACTTC.

This clonotype was counted at least ten times. The V and J genes are TRBV6-2 or TRBV6-3 and TRBJ2-2; tentatively, D is TRBD2 (5 bases). The V end lost 5 bases, the J end lost 4 bases, and 11 bases lay between the germline ends. Germline V gene data show CDR1 as MNHEY and CDR2 as SVGEGT. The CDR3 is made up of 14 amino acids. The CDR3 sequence is CASSDLGSTGELFF. In DNA form, the CDR3 reads TGTGCCAGCAGTGATCTTGGGAGCACCGGGGAGCTGTTTTTT.

The V and J genes are TRBV18 and TRBJ1-2; 8 bases are a match to TRBD1. V shed 2 bases and J 4 bases; nucleotides not matched to a gene: 3. This CDR3 is 14 amino acids long. CDR1 KGHSH and CDR2 LQKENI come from the germline V gene. The CDR3 spells CASSPKGQVYGYTF. The DNA for the CDR3 is TGTGCCAGCTCACCAAAGGGACAGGTCTATGGCTACACCTTC.

This rearrangement joins TRBV6-5 to TRBJ2-5, with 9 nucleotides matching TRBD1. This CDR3 is built from 16 residues. CDR1 and CDR2 from the germline V gene are MNHEY and SVGAGI. Trimming at V came to 3 bases and at J to 5 bases, leaving 10 bases not matched to a gene. CDR3 in amino acids: CASSYSGTGWLETQYF. CDR3 DNA: TGTGCCAGCAGTTATTCCGGGACAGGGTGGTTGGAGACCCAGTACTTC.

This clonotype was found a few times. The V and J genes are TRBV28 and TRBJ1-1; D is undetermined. This CDR3 spans 11 amino acids. Per germline, CDR1 MDHEN and CDR2 SYDVKM. V was clipped by 7 bases and J by 10 bases, with 13 bases between them. The CDR3 coding sequence is TGTGCCAGCACCTCGGTGAAGGGAGCTTTCTTT. It specifies CASTSVKGAFF.

On this clonotype itself: This may stem from a read error, because a much larger clone lies one nucleotide away. In this CDR3 the conserved last residue, phenylalanine or tryptophan, is missing, so a read error is likely. The J gene is TRBJ2-5, the V gene TRBV12-3 or TRBV12-4, with no clear D. The ends were cut back, 3 bases at V and 1 base at J, with 6 bases in the middle. This CDR3 has 13 residues. The CDR3 protein is CASSFWGQETQYS. In nucleotides, the CDR3 is TGTGCCAGCAGTTTTTGGGGCCAAGAGACCCAGTACTCC.

The V call is TRBV6-1, the J call TRBJ2-2; D not resolved. Germline-derived CDR1 and CDR2 are MNHNS and SASEGT. The CDR3 loop spans 13 amino acids. The germline V and J ends were trimmed by 4 bases and 3 bases, with 6 bases remaining between them. CDR3 region: CASSGDDTGELFF. In DNA, the CDR3 is TGTGCCAGCAGTGGCGACGACACCGGGGAGCTGTTTTTT.

Ten or more counts support this clonotype. This chain uses TRBV6-5 with TRBJ2-7, with TRBD2 matching 10 bases. The trim removed 0 bases at V and 4 bases at J, leaving 3 bases unmatched. The CDR3 runs 15 residues. Germline V gives CDR1 MNHEY, CDR2 SVGAGI. CDR3 in DNA: TGTGCCAGCAGTTACTCTTCTAGCGGGAGTTACGAGCAGTACTTC. Protein sequence: CASSYSSSGSYEQYF.

The gene calls are TRBV25-1 and TRBJ1-6; no clear D. CDR1 is MGHDK, CDR2 SYGVNS, per germline. This CDR3 comprises 14 residues. Trimming left V 3 bases short and J 10 bases short, with 13 bases between. CDR3 DNA sequence: TGTGCCAGCAGTGAGGCATCCCCATACTCACCCCTCCACTTT. Translation gives CASSEASPYSPLHF.

V and J are TRBV7-9 and TRBJ2-5, with 10 bases fitting TRBD2. Germline V gene data show CDR1 as SEHNR and CDR2 as FQNEAQ (reference sequence). V dropped 5 bases and J dropped 5; count of bases not matched to a gene: 14. This CDR3 has 17 residues. In DNA, the CDR3 is TGTGCCAGCAGCCCCAGCCTAGCGGGAGCCCTCGGGGAGACCCAGTACTTC. Translating it yields CASSPSLAGALGETQYF. Full variable domain (rest looked up from reference TRBV7-9 and TRBJ2-5): DTGVSQNPRHKITKRGQNVTFRCDPISEHNRLYWYRQTLGQGPEFLTYFQNEAQLEKSRLLSDRFSAERPKGSFSTLEIQRTEQGDSAMYLCASSPSLAGALGETQYFGPGTRLLVL.

The genes are TRBV5-1 and TRBJ2-3, with 12 bases aligning to TRBD2. This CDR3 is built from 16 residues. Germline V gives CDR1 SGHRS, CDR2 YFSETQ. The trim removed 4 bases at V and 2 bases at J, leaving 5 bases unmatched. CDR3 DNA: TGCGCCAGCAGCAAACTAGCGGGAGGTGCCACAGATACGCAGTATTTT. Translation: CASSKLAGGATDTQYF.

The chain couples TRBV7-2 to TRBJ2-2, with TRBD2 matching over 16 bases. After removal of 5 bases from V and 4 bases from J, the junction contained 7 bases not matched to a gene. Germline assignment: CDR1 SGHTA and CDR2 FQGNSA. The CDR3 totals 18 residues. The CDR3 DNA is TGTGCCAGCAGCAGCTCCGGGACTAGCGGGAGGGTCACCGGGGAGCTGTTTTTT. Amino acids: CASSSSGTSGRVTGELFF.

This clonotype was seen repeatedly, ten times or more. The rearrangement links TRBV12-3 or TRBV12-4 to TRBJ2-5, with 8 bases lining up with TRBD1. V shed 1 base and J 2 bases; nucleotides not matched to a gene: 3. CDR3 size: 15 residues. The CDR3 nucleotides are TGTGCCAGCAGTTTAGAAGGGGACAGGCAAGAGACCCAGTACTTC. This gives the protein CASSLEGDRQETQYF.

This clonotype was counted many times. The V and J genes are TRBV29-1 and TRBJ2-7; TRBD1 aligns across 8 bases. Germline V CDR1 and CDR2: SQVTM, ANQGSEA. Trimming at V came to 3 bases and at J to 2 bases, leaving 9 bases not matched to a gene. The length of the CDR3 is 15 residues. The CDR3 loop reads CSVDLTGVEPYEQYF. Written as DNA, the CDR3 is TGCAGCGTTGACCTGACAGGGGTGGAGCCCTACGAGCAGTACTTC.

CDR3 DNA sequence: TGTGCCAGCTACGGGGGGTCTGGGGCCAACGTCCTGACTTTC. This codes for CASYGGSGANVLTF. The V gene is TRBV10-3, the J gene TRBJ2-6; TRBD2 matches at 7 bases. V was clipped by 10 bases and J by 1 base; unmatched bases: 4. The CDR3 covers 14 residues. Germline CDR1 is ENHRY and CDR2 is SYGVKD.

As DNA, the CDR3 is TGTGCCACCAGTGTCTCGGGGAACGAGCAGTACTTC. Its translation: CATSVSGNEQYF. This chain joins TRBV24-1 and TRBJ2-7, with D maybe TRBD2 (5 bases). Germline assignment: CDR1 KGHDR and CDR2 SFDVKD. The V and J ends lost 5 bases and 5 bases respectively, with 9 bases between them. The CDR3 runs 12 residues.

The chain couples TRBV7-9 to TRBJ2-7; possible D gene TRBD1, 6 bases. V was cut by 5 bases and J by 3 bases, with 11 bases left in between. The CDR3 spans 13 residues. The V gene's germline CDR1 is SEHNR and CDR2 FQNEAQ (reference sequence). CDR3 coding DNA: TGTGCCAGCAGCCCAGGGACAATCTACGAGCAGTACTTC. This sequence encodes CASSPGTIYEQYF.

This clonotype was counted a few times. This sequence joins TRBV9 and TRBJ2-7; the match to TRBD2 covers 9 bases. The germline V gene has CDR1 SGDLS and CDR2 YYNGEE. The CDR3 is 16 residues long. V was clipped by 4 bases and J by 2 bases; unmatched bases: 10. CDR3 loop: CASSPWAGGRTYEQYF. The CDR3 nucleotides read TGTGCCAGCAGCCCGTGGGCGGGGGGGCGAACCTACGAGCAGTACTTC.

As regards this clonotype: This clone may be a read error of a much larger clone one base away. This chain uses TRBV2 with TRBJ2-7; D remains ambiguous. The ends were cut back, 4 bases at V and 4 bases at J, with 11 bases in the middle. There are 13 residues in the CDR3. The germline V gene has CDR1 SNHLY and CDR2 FYNNEI. CDR3 amino acids: CASSGPPRYEQYF. CDR3 sequence (DNA): TGTGCCAGCAGTGGACCTCCCAGGTACGAGCAGTACTTC.